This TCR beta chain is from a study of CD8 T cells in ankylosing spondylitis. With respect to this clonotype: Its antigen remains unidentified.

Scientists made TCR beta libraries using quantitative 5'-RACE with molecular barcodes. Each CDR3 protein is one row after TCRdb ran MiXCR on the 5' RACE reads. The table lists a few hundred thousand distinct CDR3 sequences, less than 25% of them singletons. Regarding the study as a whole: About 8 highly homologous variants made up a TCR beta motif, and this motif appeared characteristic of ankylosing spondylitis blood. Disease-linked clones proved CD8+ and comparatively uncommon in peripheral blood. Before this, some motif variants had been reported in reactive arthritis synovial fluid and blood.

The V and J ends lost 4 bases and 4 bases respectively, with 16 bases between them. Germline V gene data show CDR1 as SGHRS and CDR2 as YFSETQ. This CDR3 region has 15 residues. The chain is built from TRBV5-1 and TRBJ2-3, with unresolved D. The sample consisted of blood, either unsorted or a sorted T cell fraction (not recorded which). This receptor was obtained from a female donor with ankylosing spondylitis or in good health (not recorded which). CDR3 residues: CASSPRLGNSDTQYF. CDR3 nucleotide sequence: TGCGCCAGCAGCCCAAGGCTAGGGAACTCAGATACGCAGTATTTT. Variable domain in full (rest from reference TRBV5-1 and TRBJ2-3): KAGVTQTPRYLIKTRGQQVTLSCSPISGHRSVSWYQQTPGQGLQFLFEYFSETQRNKGNFPGRFSGRQFSNSRSEMNVSTLELGDSALYLCASSPRLGNSDTQYFGPGTRLTVL.